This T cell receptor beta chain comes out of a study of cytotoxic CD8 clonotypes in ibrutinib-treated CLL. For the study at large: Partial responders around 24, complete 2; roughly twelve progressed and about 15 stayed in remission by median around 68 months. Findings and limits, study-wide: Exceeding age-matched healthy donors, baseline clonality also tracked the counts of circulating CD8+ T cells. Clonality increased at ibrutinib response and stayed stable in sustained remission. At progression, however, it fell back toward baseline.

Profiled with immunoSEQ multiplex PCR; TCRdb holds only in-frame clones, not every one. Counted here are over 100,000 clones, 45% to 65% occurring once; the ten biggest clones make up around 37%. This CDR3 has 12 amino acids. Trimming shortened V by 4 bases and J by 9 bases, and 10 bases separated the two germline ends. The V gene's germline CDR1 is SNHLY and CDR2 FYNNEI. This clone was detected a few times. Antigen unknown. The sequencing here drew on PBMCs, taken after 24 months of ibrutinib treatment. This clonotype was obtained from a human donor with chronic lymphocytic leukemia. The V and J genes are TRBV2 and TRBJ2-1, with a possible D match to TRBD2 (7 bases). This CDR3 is CASSGGGGEQFF. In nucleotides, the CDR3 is TGTGCCAGCAGTGGGGGGGGCGGTGAGCAGTTCTTC.